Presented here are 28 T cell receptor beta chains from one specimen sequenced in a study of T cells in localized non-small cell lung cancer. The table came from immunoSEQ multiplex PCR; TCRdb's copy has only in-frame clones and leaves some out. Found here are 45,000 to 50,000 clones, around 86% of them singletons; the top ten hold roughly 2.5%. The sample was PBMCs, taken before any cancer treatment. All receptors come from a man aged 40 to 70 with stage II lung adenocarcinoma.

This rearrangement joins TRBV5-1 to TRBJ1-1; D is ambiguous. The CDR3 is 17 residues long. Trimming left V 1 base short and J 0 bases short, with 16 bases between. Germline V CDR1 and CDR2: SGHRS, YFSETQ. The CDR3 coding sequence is TGCGCCAGCAGCTTGCGGTCCGGAGGAAGCTTGAACACTGAAGCTTTCTTT. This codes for CASSLRSGGSLNTEAFF. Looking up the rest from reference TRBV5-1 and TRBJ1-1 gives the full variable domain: KAGVTQTPRYLIKTRGQQVTLSCSPISGHRSVSWYQQTPGQGLQFLFEYFSETQRNKGNFPGRFSGRQFSNSRSEMNVSTLELGDSALYLCASSLRSGGSLNTEAFFGQGTRLTVV.

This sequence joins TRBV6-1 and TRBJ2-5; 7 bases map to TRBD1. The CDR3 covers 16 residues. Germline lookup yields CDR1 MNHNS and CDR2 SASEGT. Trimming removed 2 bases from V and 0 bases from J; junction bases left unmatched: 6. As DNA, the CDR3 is TGTGCCAGCAGTGAACCGGGACAGCCTGACCAAGAGACCCAGTACTTC. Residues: CASSEPGQPDQETQYF.

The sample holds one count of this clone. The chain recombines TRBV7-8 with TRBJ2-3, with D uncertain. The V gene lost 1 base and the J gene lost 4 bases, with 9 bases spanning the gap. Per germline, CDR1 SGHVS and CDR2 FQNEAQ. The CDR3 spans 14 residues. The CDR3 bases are TGTGCCAGCAGCTTAGAATTGGACGCAGATACGCAGTATTTT. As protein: CASSLELDADTQYF.

CDR3 residues: CASWDRVPSIAHF. The DNA of the CDR3 is TGTGCCAGCTGGGACAGGGTGCCCTCGATTGCCCACTTT. The V gene is TRBV21-1, the J gene TRBJ1-6; no DNA check was done on the table's D call, TRBD1. TRBV21-1 is deemed a pseudogene. CDR3 size: 13 residues.

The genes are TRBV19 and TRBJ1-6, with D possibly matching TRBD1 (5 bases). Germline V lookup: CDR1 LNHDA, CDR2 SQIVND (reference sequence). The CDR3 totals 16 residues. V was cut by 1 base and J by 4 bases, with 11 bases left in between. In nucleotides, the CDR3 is TGTGCCAGTAGTATAGCTGGCGACAGATATAATTCACCCCTCCACTTT. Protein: CASSIAGDRYNSPLHF.

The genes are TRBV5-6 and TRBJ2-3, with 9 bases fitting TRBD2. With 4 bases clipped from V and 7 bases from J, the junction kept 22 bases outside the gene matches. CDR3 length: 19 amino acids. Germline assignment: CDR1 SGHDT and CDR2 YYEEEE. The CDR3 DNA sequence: TGTGCCAGCAGCCCAGTACTGAGTTTAGCGGGAGCCGTGAGAAATACGCAGTATTTT. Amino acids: CASSPVLSLAGAVRNTQYF.

CDR3 sequence (DNA): TGCGCCAGCAGTGGCCCCCCTACAGGCGCCGGTAACACCATATATTTT. This codes for CASSGPPTGAGNTIYF. The gene calls are TRBV10-2 and TRBJ1-3; D possibly corresponds to TRBD1 (5 bases). The CDR3 spans 16 residues. CDR1 WSHSY and CDR2 SAAADI come from the germline V gene. The germline V and J ends were trimmed by 4 bases and 7 bases, with 20 bases remaining between them.

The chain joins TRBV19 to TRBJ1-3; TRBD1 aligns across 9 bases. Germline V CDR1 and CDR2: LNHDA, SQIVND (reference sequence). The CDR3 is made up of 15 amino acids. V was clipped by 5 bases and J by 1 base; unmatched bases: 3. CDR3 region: CASSRQGESGNTIYF. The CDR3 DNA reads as TGTGCCAGTAGTCGACAGGGGGAATCTGGAAACACCATATATTTT.

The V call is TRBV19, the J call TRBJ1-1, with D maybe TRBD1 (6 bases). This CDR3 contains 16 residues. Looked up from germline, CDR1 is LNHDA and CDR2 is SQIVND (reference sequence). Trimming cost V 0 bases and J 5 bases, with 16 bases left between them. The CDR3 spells CASSIDTGYVGTEAFF. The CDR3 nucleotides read TGTGCCAGTAGTATAGACACAGGGTATGTCGGAACTGAAGCTTTCTTT.

The CDR3 protein is CASSIQTSGANVLTF. The CDR3 DNA reads as TGTGCCAGTAGTATACAGACCTCTGGGGCCAACGTCCTGACTTTC. The gene calls are TRBV19 and TRBJ2-6, with no clear D. V was clipped by 2 bases and J by 0 bases, with 5 bases between them. The CDR3 consists of 15 residues. The germline V gene encodes CDR1 LNHDA and CDR2 SQIVND (reference sequence).

CDR3 amino acids: CASSGGTEAFF. The CDR3 DNA follows: TGTGCCAGCAGTGGAGGCACTGAAGCTTTCTTT. This chain links TRBV6-6 with TRBJ1-1; D remains unclear. V was shortened by 5 bases and J by 4 bases, with 5 bases between the two germline ends. The CDR3 runs to 11 residues. Germline CDR1 reads MNHNY; CDR2 reads SVGAGI (reference sequence).

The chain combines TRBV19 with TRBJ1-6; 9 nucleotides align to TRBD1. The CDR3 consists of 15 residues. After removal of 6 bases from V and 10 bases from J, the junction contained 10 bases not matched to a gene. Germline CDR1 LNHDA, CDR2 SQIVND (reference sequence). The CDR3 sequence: CASSLGQGRGSPLHF. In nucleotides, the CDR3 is TGTGCCAGTAGCCTTGGACAGGGGCGTGGGTCACCCCTCCACTTT. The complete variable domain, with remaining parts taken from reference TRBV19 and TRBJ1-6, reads DGGITQSPKYLFRKEGQNVTLSCEQNLNHDAMYWYRQDPGQGLRLIYYSQIVNDFQKGDIAEGYSVSREKKESFPLTVTSAQKNPTAFYLCASSLGQGRGSPLHFGNGTRLTVT.

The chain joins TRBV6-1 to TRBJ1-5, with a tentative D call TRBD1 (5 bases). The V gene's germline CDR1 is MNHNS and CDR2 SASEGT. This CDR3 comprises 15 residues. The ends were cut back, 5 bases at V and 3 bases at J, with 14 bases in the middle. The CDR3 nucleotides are TGTGCCAGCAGTACACCGGGGGTATACAATCAGCCCCAGCATTTT. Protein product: CASSTPGVYNQPQHF.

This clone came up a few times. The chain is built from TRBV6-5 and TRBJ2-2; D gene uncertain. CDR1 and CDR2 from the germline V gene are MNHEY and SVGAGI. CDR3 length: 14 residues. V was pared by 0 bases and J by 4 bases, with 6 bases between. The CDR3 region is CASSYSRITGELFF. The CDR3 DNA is TGTGCCAGCAGTTACTCCCGAATCACCGGGGAGCTGTTTTTT.

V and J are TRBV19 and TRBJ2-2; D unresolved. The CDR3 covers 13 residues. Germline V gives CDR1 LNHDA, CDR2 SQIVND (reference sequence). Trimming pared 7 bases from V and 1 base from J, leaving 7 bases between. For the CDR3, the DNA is TGTGCCAGTAAGTCTGGGAACACCGGGGAGCTGTTTTTT. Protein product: CASKSGNTGELFF.

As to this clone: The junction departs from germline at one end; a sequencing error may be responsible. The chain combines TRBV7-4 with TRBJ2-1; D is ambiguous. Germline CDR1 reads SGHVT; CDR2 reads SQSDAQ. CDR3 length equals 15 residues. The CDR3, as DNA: TGTGCCAGGAGCTGGGCAGACCCTTTAGGGAATGAGCAGTTCTTC. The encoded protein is CARSWADPLGNEQFF.

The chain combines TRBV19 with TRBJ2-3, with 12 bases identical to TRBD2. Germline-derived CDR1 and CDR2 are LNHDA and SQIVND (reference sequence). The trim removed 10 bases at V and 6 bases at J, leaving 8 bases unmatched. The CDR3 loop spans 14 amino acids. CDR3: CATSSGGAVDTQYF. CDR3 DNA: TGTGCCACTTCTAGCGGGGGGGCGGTGGATACGCAGTATTTT.

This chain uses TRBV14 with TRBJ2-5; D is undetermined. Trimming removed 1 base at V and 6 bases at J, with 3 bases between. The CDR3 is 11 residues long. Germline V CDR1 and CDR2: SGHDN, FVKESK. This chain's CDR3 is CASSQAKTQYF. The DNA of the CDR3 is TGTGCCAGCAGCCAAGCAAAGACCCAGTACTTC.

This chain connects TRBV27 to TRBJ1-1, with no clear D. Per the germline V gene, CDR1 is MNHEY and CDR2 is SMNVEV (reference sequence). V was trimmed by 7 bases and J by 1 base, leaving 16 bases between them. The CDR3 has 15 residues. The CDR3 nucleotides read TGTGCCAGCATCCGATACACGGGTTCGAACACTGAAGCTTTCTTT. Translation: CASIRYTGSNTEAFF.

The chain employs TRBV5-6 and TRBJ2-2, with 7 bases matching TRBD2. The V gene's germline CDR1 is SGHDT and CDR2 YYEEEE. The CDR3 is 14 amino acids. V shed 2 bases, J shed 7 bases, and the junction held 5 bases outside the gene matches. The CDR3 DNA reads TGTGCCAGCAGCTTTGGGACTATCATCGGGGAGCTGTTTTTT. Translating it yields CASSFGTIIGELFF.

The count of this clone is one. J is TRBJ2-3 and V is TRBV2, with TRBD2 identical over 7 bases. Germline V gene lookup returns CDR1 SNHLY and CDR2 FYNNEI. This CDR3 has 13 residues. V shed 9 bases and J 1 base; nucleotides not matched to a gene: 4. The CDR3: CARGEGRTDTQYF. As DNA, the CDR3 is TGTGCCAGGGGGGAGGGCCGCACAGATACGCAGTATTTT.

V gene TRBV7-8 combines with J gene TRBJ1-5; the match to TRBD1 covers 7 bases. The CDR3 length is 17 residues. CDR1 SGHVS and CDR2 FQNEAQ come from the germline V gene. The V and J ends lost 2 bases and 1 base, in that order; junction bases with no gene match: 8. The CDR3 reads CASSLNERGQSNQPQHF. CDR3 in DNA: TGTGCCAGCAGCTTAAACGAGAGGGGGCAAAGCAATCAGCCCCAGCATTTT.

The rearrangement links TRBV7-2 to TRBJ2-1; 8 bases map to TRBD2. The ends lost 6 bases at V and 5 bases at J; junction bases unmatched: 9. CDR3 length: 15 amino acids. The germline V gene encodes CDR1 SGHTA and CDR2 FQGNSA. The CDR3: CASRRRGGTNNEQFF. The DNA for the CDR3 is TGTGCCAGCAGGCGCCGCGGGGGGACGAACAATGAGCAGTTCTTC.

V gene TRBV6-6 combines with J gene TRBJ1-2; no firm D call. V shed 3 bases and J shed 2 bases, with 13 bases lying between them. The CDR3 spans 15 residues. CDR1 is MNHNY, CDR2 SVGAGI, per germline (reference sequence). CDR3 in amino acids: CASSYSRTDNYGYTF. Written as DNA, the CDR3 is TGTGCCAGCAGTTATTCCAGGACGGACAACTATGGCTACACCTTC.

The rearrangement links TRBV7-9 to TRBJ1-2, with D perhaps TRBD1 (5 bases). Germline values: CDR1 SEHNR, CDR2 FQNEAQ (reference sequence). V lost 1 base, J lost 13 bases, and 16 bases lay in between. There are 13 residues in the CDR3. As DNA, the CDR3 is TGTGCCAGCAGCTTAGGTGGGCAGGGAGTTGGCACCTTC. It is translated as CASSLGGQGVGTF.

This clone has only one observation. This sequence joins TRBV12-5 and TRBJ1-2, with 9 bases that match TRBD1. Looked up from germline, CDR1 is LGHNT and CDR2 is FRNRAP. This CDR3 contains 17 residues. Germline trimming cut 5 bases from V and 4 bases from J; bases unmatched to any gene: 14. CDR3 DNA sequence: TGTGCTAGTGGTACCTCGGACAGGGGACGGATTGGCTATGGCTACACCTTC. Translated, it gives CASGTSDRGRIGYGYTF.

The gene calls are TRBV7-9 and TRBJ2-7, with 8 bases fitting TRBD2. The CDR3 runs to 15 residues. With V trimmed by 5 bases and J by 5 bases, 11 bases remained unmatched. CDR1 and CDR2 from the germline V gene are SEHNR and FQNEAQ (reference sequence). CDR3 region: CASSPGGAVLHEQYF. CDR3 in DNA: TGTGCCAGCAGCCCCGGGGGGGCAGTTCTCCACGAGCAGTACTTC.

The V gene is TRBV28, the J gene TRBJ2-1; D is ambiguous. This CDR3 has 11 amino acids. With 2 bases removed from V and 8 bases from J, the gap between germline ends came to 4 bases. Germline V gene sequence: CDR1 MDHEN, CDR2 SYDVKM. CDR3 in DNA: TGTGCCAGCAGTTTAGGTGATGAGCAGTTCTTC. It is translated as CASSLGDEQFF.